The 20 T cell receptor beta chains below were found in one sample sequenced in a study of CD8 T cells in Susac syndrome. RNA, at about 0.5 to 1 ug, was reverse transcribed with random hexamers. TCRdb ran MiXCR on the immunoSEQ multiplex PCR reads and lists one entry per CDR3 protein. The profile covers approximately 200,000 distinct CDR3 sequences, with about 95% appearing a single time and about 0.09% taken by the ten largest. The sample consisted of CD4+ T cells from PBMCs. All receptors derive from a human donor with multiple sclerosis.

This chain links TRBV2 with TRBJ1-2; 8 bases align to TRBD1. Germline CDR1 reads SNHLY; CDR2 reads FYNNEI. Unmatched junction bases numbered 10, after V lost 7 bases and J lost 6 bases. The CDR3 covers 14 residues. The CDR3 nucleotides are TGTGCCAGCACCGCGACCGGGACAGGACATGGCTACACCTTC. It is translated as CASTATGTGHGYTF.

The chain carries TRBV3-1 and TRBJ2-1; D is uncertain. This CDR3 spans 13 amino acids. The germline gives CDR1 LGHDT, CDR2 YNNKEL (reference sequence). V was shortened by 1 base and J by 3 bases, with 4 bases between the two germline ends. The CDR3 DNA reads TGTGCCAGCAGCCAAGGTCGCTACAATGAGCAGTTCTTC. Translated: CASSQGRYNEQFF.

This sequence joins TRBV5-1 and TRBJ2-3; D is unresolved. Trimming stripped 6 bases from V and 6 bases from J, with 8 bases between. The germline V gene encodes CDR1 SGHRS and CDR2 YFSETQ. This CDR3 is 11 amino acids long. CDR3 in DNA: TGCGCCAGCAACTGGCGGGATACGCAGTATTTT. As protein: CASNWRDTQYF. The full variable domain, its missing parts supplied by reference TRBV5-1 and TRBJ2-3, is KAGVTQTPRYLIKTRGQQVTLSCSPISGHRSVSWYQQTPGQGLQFLFEYFSETQRNKGNFPGRFSGRQFSNSRSEMNVSTLELGDSALYLCASNWRDTQYFGPGTRLTVL.

This sequence joins TRBV3-1 and TRBJ2-3; no reliable D call. The CDR3 consists of 17 residues. Germline-derived CDR1 and CDR2 are LGHDT and YNNKEL (reference sequence). V gave up 2 bases and J gave up 0 bases, with 15 bases separating them. In DNA form, the CDR3 reads TGTGCCAGCAGCCAATTGGGATCCAGGCCTAGCACAGATACGCAGTATTTT. Its translation is CASSQLGSRPSTDTQYF.

The V gene is TRBV3-1, the J gene TRBJ1-1, with D unclear. CDR3 length: 18 residues. The germline V gene has CDR1 LGHDT and CDR2 YNNKEL (reference sequence). Deletions cut 1 base from V and 4 bases from J, with 22 bases between. This CDR3 is CASSQGEVRQSWSTEAFF. The DNA for the CDR3 is TGTGCCAGCAGCCAAGGCGAGGTCAGGCAATCATGGAGCACTGAAGCTTTCTTT.

This chain joins TRBV5-1 and TRBJ2-6; the match to TRBD1 covers 8 bases. The CDR3 covers 14 residues. Germline trimming cut 0 bases from V and 13 bases from J; bases unmatched to any gene: 6. Per germline, CDR1 SGHRS and CDR2 YFSETQ. This chain's CDR3 is CASSLVTGALVLTF. The CDR3 nucleotides read TGCGCCAGCAGCTTGGTGACAGGGGCCCTGGTCCTGACTTTC. The whole variable domain, remainder taken from reference TRBV5-1 and TRBJ2-6, is KAGVTQTPRYLIKTRGQQVTLSCSPISGHRSVSWYQQTPGQGLQFLFEYFSETQRNKGNFPGRFSGRQFSNSRSEMNVSTLELGDSALYLCASSLVTGALVLTFGAGSRLTVL.

This clonotype was recorded only once. The rearrangement links TRBV5-1 to TRBJ2-7; possibly TRBD1 or TRBD2 for D (5 bases each). Germline V gives CDR1 SGHRS, CDR2 YFSETQ. This CDR3 has 15 amino acids. V lost 3 bases and J lost 2, with 15 bases in between. The CDR3 loop is CASSSGRDGAYEQYF. The DNA for the CDR3 is TGCGCCAGCAGCTCGGGCCGGGACGGAGCCTACGAGCAGTACTTC.

The CDR3 DNA reads TGTGCCAGCACCTTAATACAGGGGAGCGGCTACACCTTC. This gives the protein CASTLIQGSGYTF. The genes are TRBV2 and TRBJ1-2, with TRBD1 matching 7 bases. The CDR3 is made up of 13 amino acids. The J segment lost 8 bases and the V segment lost 7 bases, leaving 10 bases of the junction unmatched. Per the germline V gene, CDR1 is SNHLY and CDR2 is FYNNEI.

This clonotype was recorded only once. The chain couples TRBV7-8 to TRBJ1-1; no reliable D call. The CDR3 contains 15 residues. The V end was cut by 5 bases, the J end by 0 bases, with 13 bases between. Germline assignment: CDR1 SGHVS and CDR2 FQNEAQ. The CDR3 DNA is TGTGCCAGCAGCCCTAACCGTGACATGAACACTGAAGCTTTCTTT. Its translation is CASSPNRDMNTEAFF.

This chain connects TRBV3-1 to TRBJ2-5; D may match TRBD1 or TRBD2 (5 bases each). V was cut by 1 base and J by 13 bases, with 10 bases left in between. The CDR3 length is 11 residues. Looked up from germline, CDR1 is LGHDT and CDR2 is YNNKEL (reference sequence). The CDR3 loop reads CASSQGDPMYF. The CDR3, as DNA: TGTGCCAGCAGCCAAGGGGACCCCATGTACTTC.

J is TRBJ1-2 and V is TRBV29-1; 11 positions agree with TRBD1. The CDR3 covers 12 residues. J was trimmed by 8 bases and V by 6 bases; bases with no gene match: 5. From germline, CDR1 is SQVTM and CDR2 ANQGSEA. The CDR3 nucleotides are TGCAGCGTGGACAGGGGGCTCAGGGGCTACACCTTC. This gives the protein CSVDRGLRGYTF.

A single count supports this clonotype. The V gene is TRBV3-1, the J gene TRBJ2-3; the match to TRBD2 covers 12 bases. The CDR3 length is 18 residues. Germline-derived CDR1 and CDR2 are LGHDT and YNNKEL (reference sequence). J lost 2 bases, V lost 3 bases, and 9 bases had no gene match. For the CDR3, the DNA is TGTGCCAGCAGCCAGGAGACTAGCGGGAGCTCCTTCACAGATACGCAGTATTTT. It codes for CASSQETSGSSFTDTQYF.

The genes are TRBV6-2 or TRBV6-3 and TRBJ1-2, with D possibly matching TRBD1 (5 bases). In germline, CDR1 is MNHEY, CDR2 SVGEGT. Trimming took 6 bases from V and 3 from J, leaving 8 bases between them. CDR3 length: 12 amino acids. The CDR3 DNA follows: TGTGCCAGCAGCAGGGCGGACTATGGCTACACCTTC. It yields the protein CASSRADYGYTF.

The CDR3 reads CSAPTPGTSPLHF. CDR3 bases: TGCAGTGCCCCGACCCCGGGGACTTCACCCCTCCACTTT. V and J are TRBV20-1 and TRBJ1-6; D possibly corresponds to TRBD1 (5 bases). CDR1 DFQATT and CDR2 SNEGSKA come from the germline V gene (reference sequence). The CDR3 runs to 13 residues. V was cut by 6 bases and J by 9 bases, with 15 bases left in between.

Written as DNA, the CDR3 is TGTGCCAGCAGCCCCCGGGGAGGGGAGGAGACCCAGTACTTC. Its protein is CASSPRGGEETQYF. This chain connects TRBV7-9 to TRBJ2-5; 7 nucleotides align to TRBD2. Germline CDR1 SEHNR, CDR2 FQNEAQ (reference sequence). V lost 5 bases, J lost 5 bases, and 8 bases stayed unmatched. The CDR3 totals 14 residues.

This chain uses TRBV18 with TRBJ2-1; D not certain. Trimming removed 6 bases from V and 8 bases from J, with 11 bases in between. CDR1 is KGHSH, CDR2 LQKENI, per germline. This CDR3 comprises 12 residues. The CDR3 protein is CASSPRGDEQFF. The CDR3, as DNA: TGTGCCAGCTCTCCTCGAGGTGATGAGCAGTTCTTC.

The V and J genes are TRBV20-1 and TRBJ1-1; TRBD1 is a possible D gene (5 bases). CDR3 length: 15 amino acids. Deletions cut 1 base from V and 6 bases from J, with 18 bases between. Germline V CDR1 and CDR2: DFQATT, SNEGSKA (reference sequence). For the CDR3, the DNA is TGCAGTGCTAGAGGGGGGTTTGACGTGGGCGCTGAAGCTTTCTTT. This encodes CSARGGFDVGAEAFF.

The chain employs TRBV30 and TRBJ1-5, with 7 nucleotides matching TRBD1. Germline loops: CDR1 GTSNPN, CDR2 SVGIG (reference sequence). The CDR3 spans 13 residues. The CDR3 here is CALNRGGNQPQHF. The CDR3 DNA reads TGTGCTTTGAACAGGGGAGGAAATCAGCCCCAGCATTTT.

The chain recombines TRBV2 with TRBJ2-2; no definite D call. The V gene's germline CDR1 is SNHLY and CDR2 FYNNEI. The germline V and J ends were trimmed by 6 bases and 4 bases, with 15 bases remaining between them. CDR3 length equals 15 residues. The CDR3 region is CASSWSGLSTGELFF. In DNA, the CDR3 is TGTGCCAGCAGCTGGTCCGGGTTGAGCACCGGGGAGCTGTTTTTT. Complete variable domain (other parts from reference TRBV2 and TRBJ2-2): EPEVTQTPSHQVTQMGQEVILRCVPISNHLYFYWYRQILGQKVEFLVSFYNNEISEKSEIFDDQFSVERPDGSNFTLKIRSTKLEDSAMYFCASSWSGLSTGELFFGEGSRLTVL.

The chain links TRBV30 to TRBJ1-1; 10 nucleotides line up with TRBD1. Per germline, CDR1 GTSNPN and CDR2 SVGIG (reference sequence). The J segment lost 5 bases and the V segment lost 3 bases, leaving 6 bases of the junction unmatched. There are 14 residues in the CDR3. Here the CDR3 DNA reads TGTGCCTGGAGGCCGGGACAGGGGTTGACTGAAGCTTTCTTT. This translates into CAWRPGQGLTEAFF.